Each of the 17 T cell receptor beta chains below was sequenced from the same sample in a study of blood T cell repertoires in COVID-19. Assay: immunoSEQ multiplex PCR; the TCRdb copy retains only in-frame clones and omits some. The sample lists about 390,000 clones, around nine tenths occurring once. Sequenced sample: PBMCs or T cells enriched from blood (not recorded which). The receptors here all came from a woman in her forties or fifties who had recovered from COVID-19.

The chain links TRBV29-1 to TRBJ1-3; TRBD1 might be the D (6 bases). This CDR3 has 16 residues. Germline V gene lookup returns CDR1 SQVTM and CDR2 ANQGSEA. The V gene lost 6 bases and the J gene lost 3 bases, with 21 bases spanning the gap. Here the CDR3 reads CSVSPRRGAGGNTIYF. The CDR3 DNA sequence: TGCAGCGTCTCCCCCCGGCGGGGGGCCGGTGGAAACACCATATATTTT. The variable domain in full, completed from reference TRBV29-1 and TRBJ1-3, reads SAVISQKPSRDICQRGTSLTIQCQVDSQVTMMFWYRQQPGQSLTLIATANQGSEATYESGFVIDKFPISRPNLTFSTLTVSNMSPEDSSIYLCSVSPRRGAGGNTIYFGEGSWLTVV.

This rearrangement joins TRBV7-8 to TRBJ2-3, with TRBD1 matching over 8 bases. There are 15 residues in the CDR3. Germline V CDR1 and CDR2: SGHVS, FQNEAQ. V shed 5 bases and J 2 bases; nucleotides not matched to a gene: 6. This CDR3 reads CASSAGQAITDTQYF. Written as DNA, the CDR3 is TGTGCCAGCAGCGCGGGACAGGCTATCACAGATACGCAGTATTTT.

The genes are TRBV12-3 or TRBV12-4 and TRBJ1-6, with a tentative D call TRBD1 (5 bases). This CDR3 comprises 13 residues. V gave up 7 bases and J gave up 10 bases, with 14 bases separating them. The CDR3 sequence: CASMKTAGSPLHF. CDR3 nucleotide sequence: TGTGCCAGCATGAAGACAGCGGGGTCACCCCTCCACTTT.

The chain links TRBV2 to TRBJ2-5; 8 bases match TRBD2. This CDR3 spans 16 amino acids. In germline, CDR1 is SNHLY, CDR2 FYNNEI. The V and J ends lost 5 bases and 5 bases, in that order; junction bases with no gene match: 13. Here the CDR3 reads CASSFPTGGPRETQYF. The CDR3 nucleotides read TGTGCCAGCAGTTTCCCCACGGGGGGGCCGAGGGAGACCCAGTACTTC.

V usage is TRBV19 and J usage is TRBJ1-5; TRBD1 is a possible D gene (5 bases). The CDR3 is 16 residues long. CDR1 LNHDA and CDR2 SQIVND come from the germline V gene (reference sequence). V was pared by 3 bases and J by 0 bases, with 12 bases between. CDR3 nucleotide sequence: TGTGCCAGTAGTATGTCGGCAGGGTATAGCAATCAGCCCCAGCATTTT. Amino acid sequence: CASSMSAGYSNQPQHF.

The chain carries TRBV27 and TRBJ2-2; perhaps TRBD2 as D (6 bases). Trimming cost V 7 bases and J 6 bases, with 18 bases left between them. This CDR3 spans 15 amino acids. Germline loops: CDR1 MNHEY, CDR2 SMNVEV (reference sequence). The CDR3 reads CASMGGLGGPGELFF. In nucleotides, the CDR3 is TGTGCCAGCATGGGTGGATTGGGAGGCCCCGGGGAGCTGTTTTTT.

As regards this clone: Given a much more abundant clone one base away, this may be a read error. The chain carries TRBV6-1 and TRBJ1-5; D gene unclear. Trimming stripped 2 bases from V and 2 bases from J, with 4 bases between. In germline, CDR1 is MNHNS, CDR2 SASEGT. This CDR3 is built from 13 residues. The CDR3 DNA sequence: TGTGCCAGCAGTGAATATGGCAATCAGCCCCAGCATTTT. This sequence encodes CASSEYGNQPQHF.

V is TRBV30 and J is TRBJ1-5; perhaps TRBD1 as D (5 bases). Per the germline V gene, CDR1 is GTSNPN and CDR2 is SVGIG (reference sequence). The V end was cut by 0 bases, the J end by 4 bases, with 10 bases between. The CDR3 consists of 14 residues. Written as DNA, the CDR3 is TGTGCCTGGAGTGTAGGGGCGAGGAATCAGCCCCAGCATTTT. This codes for CAWSVGARNQPQHF.

The chain combines TRBV12-3 or TRBV12-4 with TRBJ2-1; maybe TRBD2 (7 bases). The CDR3 runs 13 residues. The V and J ends lost 10 bases and 5 bases respectively, with 15 bases between them. The DNA for the CDR3 is TGTGCCACCGCGGGGGCCAACAACAATGAGCAGTTCTTC. This encodes CATAGANNNEQFF.

This chain links TRBV25-1 with TRBJ2-7, with D possibly being TRBD2 (7 bases). The CDR3 has 14 residues. CDR1 is MGHDK, CDR2 SYGVNS, per germline. The V end lost 4 bases, the J end lost 4 bases, and 14 bases lay between the germline ends. CDR3 bases: TGTGCCAGCAGTGGAGGGGGGGCTGCGTACGAGCAGTACTTC. This gives the protein CASSGGGAAYEQYF.

The rearrangement joins TRBV28 to TRBJ1-2; D is unresolved. This CDR3 comprises 13 residues. Trimming shortened V by 3 bases and J by 4 bases, and 9 bases separated the two germline ends. Looked up from germline, CDR1 is MDHEN and CDR2 is SYDVKM. The CDR3 DNA follows: TGTGCCAGCAGTTTGACAAACACCTATGGCTACACCTTC. Its translation is CASSLTNTYGYTF.

This rearrangement joins TRBV5-4 to TRBJ1-2, with TRBD1 matching over 7 bases. Germline V gene data show CDR1 as SGHNT and CDR2 as YYREEE (reference sequence). There are 15 residues in the CDR3. The trim removed 0 bases at V and 2 bases at J, leaving 4 bases unmatched. The CDR3, as DNA: TGTGCCAGCAGCTTGGGGGGACAGACGAACTATGGCTACACCTTC. It translates to CASSLGGQTNYGYTF.

This clone came up a few times. The CDR3 loop is CASSLPGFSGNTIYF. Written as DNA, the CDR3 is TGTGCCAGCAGCCTCCCAGGTTTCTCTGGAAACACCATATATTTT. The chain has TRBV9 and TRBJ1-3; D remains unclear. CDR1 is SGDLS, CDR2 YYNGEE, per germline. CDR3 length equals 15 residues. The V end was cut by 4 bases, the J end by 0 bases, with 11 bases between.

This clone was observed once. This sequence joins TRBV5-1 and TRBJ2-3; TRBD2 matches 9 bases. V shed 4 bases and J 1 base; nucleotides not matched to a gene: 4. Per germline, CDR1 SGHRS and CDR2 YFSETQ. This CDR3 spans 15 amino acids. CDR3 amino acids: CASSRSGGRTDTQYF. The CDR3 nucleotides read TGCGCCAGCAGCCGTAGCGGGGGCCGCACAGATACGCAGTATTTT.

The count of this clone is one. In DNA, the CDR3 is TGTGCCAGCAGTTACTCTTGGGGAGACTCTGGAAACACCATATATTTT. It specifies CASSYSWGDSGNTIYF. V and J are TRBV6-5 and TRBJ1-3; D unresolved. V was cut by 0 bases and J by 0 bases, with 9 bases left in between. CDR1 and CDR2 (germline): MNHEY, SVGAGI. This CDR3 contains 16 residues.

The count of this clone is one. J is TRBJ1-2 and V is TRBV7-2, with D uncertain. Trimming removed 1 base from V and 7 bases from J, with 13 bases in between. The germline V gene has CDR1 SGHTA and CDR2 FQGNSA. The CDR3 runs to 14 residues. CDR3 amino acids: CASSLGQIIGGYTF. The CDR3 nucleotides are TGTGCCAGCAGCTTAGGTCAAATTATCGGTGGCTACACCTTC.

This chain connects TRBV12-5 to TRBJ2-5, with 10 bases matching TRBD1. The trim removed 4 bases at V and 4 bases at J, leaving 6 bases unmatched. The germline CDR1 and CDR2 sequences are LGHNT and FRNRAP. The CDR3 consists of 15 residues. This CDR3 is CASGWGQGNGETQYF. Written as DNA, the CDR3 is TGTGCTAGTGGTTGGGGACAGGGGAACGGAGAGACCCAGTACTTC.